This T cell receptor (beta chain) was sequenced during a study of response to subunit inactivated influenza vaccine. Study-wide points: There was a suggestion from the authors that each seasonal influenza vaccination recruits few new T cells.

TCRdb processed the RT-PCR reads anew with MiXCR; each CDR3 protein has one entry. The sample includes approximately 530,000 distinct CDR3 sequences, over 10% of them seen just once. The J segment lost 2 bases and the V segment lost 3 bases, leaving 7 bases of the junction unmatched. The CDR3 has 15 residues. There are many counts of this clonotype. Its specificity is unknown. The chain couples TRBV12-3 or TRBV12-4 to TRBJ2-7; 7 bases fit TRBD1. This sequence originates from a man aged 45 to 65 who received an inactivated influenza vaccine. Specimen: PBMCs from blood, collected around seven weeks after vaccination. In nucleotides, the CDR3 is TGTGCCAGCAGTTTGAGGGGGCCGCCCCCCTACGAGCAGTACTTC. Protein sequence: CASSLRGPPPYEQYF.